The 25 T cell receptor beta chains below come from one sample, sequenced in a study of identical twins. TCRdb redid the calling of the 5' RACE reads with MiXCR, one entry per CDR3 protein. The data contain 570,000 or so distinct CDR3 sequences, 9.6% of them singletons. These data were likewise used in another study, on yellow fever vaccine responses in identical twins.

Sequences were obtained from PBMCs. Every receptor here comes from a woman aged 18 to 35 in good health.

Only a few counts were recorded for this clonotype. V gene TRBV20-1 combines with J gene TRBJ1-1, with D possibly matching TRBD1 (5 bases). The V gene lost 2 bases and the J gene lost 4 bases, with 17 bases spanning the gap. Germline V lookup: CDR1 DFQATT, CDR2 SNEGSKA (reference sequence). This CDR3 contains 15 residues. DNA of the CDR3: TGCAGTGCTAGACAGGGCCCTCACCAGGGCACTGAAGCTTTCTTT. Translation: CSARQGPHQGTEAFF.

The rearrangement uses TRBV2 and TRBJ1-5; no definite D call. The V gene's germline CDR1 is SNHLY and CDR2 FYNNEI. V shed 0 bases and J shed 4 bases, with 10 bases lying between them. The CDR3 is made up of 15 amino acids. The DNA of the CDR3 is TGTGCCAGCAGTGAAGCGGTTACAGCAAATCAGCCCCAGCATTTT. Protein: CASSEAVTANQPQHF.

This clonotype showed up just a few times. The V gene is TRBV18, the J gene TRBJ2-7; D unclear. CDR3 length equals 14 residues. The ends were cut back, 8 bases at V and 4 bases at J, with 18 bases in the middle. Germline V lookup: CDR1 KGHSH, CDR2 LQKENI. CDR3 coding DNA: TGTGCCAGCACAACACAACAGAAGGCGTACGAGCAGTACTTC. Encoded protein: CASTTQQKAYEQYF.

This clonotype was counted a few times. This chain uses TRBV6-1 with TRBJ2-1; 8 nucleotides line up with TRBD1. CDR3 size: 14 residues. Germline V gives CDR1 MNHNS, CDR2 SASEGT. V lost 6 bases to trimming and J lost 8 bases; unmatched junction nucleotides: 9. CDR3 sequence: CASSPGQVFDEQFF. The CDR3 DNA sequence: TGTGCCAGCAGCCCGGGACAGGTTTTCGATGAGCAGTTCTTC.

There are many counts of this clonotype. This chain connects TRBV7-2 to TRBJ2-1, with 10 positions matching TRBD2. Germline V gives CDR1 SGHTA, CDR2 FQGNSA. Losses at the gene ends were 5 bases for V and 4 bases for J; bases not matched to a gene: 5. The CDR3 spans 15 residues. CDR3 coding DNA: TGTGCCAGCAGCCCCGAGCGGGGGGGATACAATGAGCAGTTCTTC. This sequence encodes CASSPERGGYNEQFF.

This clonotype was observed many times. The CDR3 loop reads CASSLSVTSPKETQYF. In nucleotides, the CDR3 is TGTGCCAGCAGTTTATCGGTGACTAGCCCGAAAGAGACCCAGTACTTC. The chain has TRBV27 and TRBJ2-5, with 7 bases fitting TRBD2. Germline V gene lookup returns CDR1 MNHEY and CDR2 SMNVEV (reference sequence). Germline trimming cut 0 bases from V and 3 bases from J; bases unmatched to any gene: 7. This CDR3 is built from 16 residues.

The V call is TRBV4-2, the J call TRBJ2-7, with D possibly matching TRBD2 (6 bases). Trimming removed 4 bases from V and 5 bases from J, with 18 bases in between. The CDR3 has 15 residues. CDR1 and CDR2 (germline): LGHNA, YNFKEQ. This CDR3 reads CASSPLADRPHEQYF. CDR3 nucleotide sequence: TGTGCCAGCAGCCCGTTAGCGGACCGCCCCCACGAGCAGTACTTC.

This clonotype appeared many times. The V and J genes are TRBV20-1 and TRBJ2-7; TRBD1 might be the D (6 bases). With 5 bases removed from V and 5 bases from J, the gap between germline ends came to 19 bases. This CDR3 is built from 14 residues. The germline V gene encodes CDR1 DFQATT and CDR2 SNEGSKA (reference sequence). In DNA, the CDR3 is TGCAGTGCTCGTACCGGGACAAAAGACCACGAGCAGTACTTC. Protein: CSARTGTKDHEQYF.

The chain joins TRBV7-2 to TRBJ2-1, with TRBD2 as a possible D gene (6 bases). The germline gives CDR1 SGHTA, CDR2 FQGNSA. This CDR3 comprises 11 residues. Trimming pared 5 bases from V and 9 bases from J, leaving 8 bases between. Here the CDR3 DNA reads TGTGCCAGCAGCGACGGGGGTGAGCAGTTCTTC. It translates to CASSDGGEQFF.

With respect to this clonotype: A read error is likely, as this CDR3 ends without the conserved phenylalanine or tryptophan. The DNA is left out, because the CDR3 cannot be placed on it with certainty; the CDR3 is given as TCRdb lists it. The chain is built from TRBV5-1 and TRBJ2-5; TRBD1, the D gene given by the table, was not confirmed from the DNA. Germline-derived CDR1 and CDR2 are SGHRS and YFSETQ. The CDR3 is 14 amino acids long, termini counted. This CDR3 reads CASSLGGWGQAKYS.

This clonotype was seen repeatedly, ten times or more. In nucleotides, the CDR3 is TGTGCCAGCAGTTCTAGCGGGGGGCGAGCGGATACGCAGTATTTT. This encodes CASSSSGGRADTQYF. The gene calls are TRBV12-3 or TRBV12-4 and TRBJ2-3; TRBD2 matches 11 bases. V lost 4 bases to trimming and J lost 6 bases; unmatched junction nucleotides: 6. This CDR3 region has 15 residues.

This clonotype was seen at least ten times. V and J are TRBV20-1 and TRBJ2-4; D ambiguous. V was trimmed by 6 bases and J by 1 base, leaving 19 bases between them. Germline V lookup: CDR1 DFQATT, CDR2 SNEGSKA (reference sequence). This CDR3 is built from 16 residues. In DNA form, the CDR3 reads TGCAGTGCCTCGTCAGCGTTAGACCGCGCCAAAAACATTCAGTACTTC. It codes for CSASSALDRAKNIQYF.

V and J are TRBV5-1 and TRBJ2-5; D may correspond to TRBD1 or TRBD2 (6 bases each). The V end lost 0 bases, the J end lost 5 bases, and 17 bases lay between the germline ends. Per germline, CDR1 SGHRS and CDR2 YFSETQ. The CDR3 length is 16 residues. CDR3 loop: CASSLDPGGRLETQYF. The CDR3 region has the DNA TGCGCCAGCAGCTTGGACCCCGGGGGCAGGCTGGAGACCCAGTACTTC.

CDR3: CASSQARGSPDTQYF. Written as DNA, the CDR3 is TGTGCCAGCAGCCAAGCCCGGGGGTCTCCGGATACGCAGTATTTT. The chain is built from TRBV3-1 and TRBJ2-3; D is perhaps TRBD2 (6 bases). CDR3 length equals 15 residues. CDR1 is LGHDT and CDR2 is YNNKEL in the germline V gene (reference sequence). The V gene lost 1 base and the J gene lost 6 bases, with 14 bases spanning the gap.

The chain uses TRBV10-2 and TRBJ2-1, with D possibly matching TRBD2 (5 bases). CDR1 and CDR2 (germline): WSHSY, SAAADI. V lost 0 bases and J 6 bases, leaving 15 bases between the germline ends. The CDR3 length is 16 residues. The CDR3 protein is CASSESPAVQSNEQFF. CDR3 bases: TGCGCCAGCAGTGAGTCTCCAGCGGTCCAATCCAATGAGCAGTTCTTC.

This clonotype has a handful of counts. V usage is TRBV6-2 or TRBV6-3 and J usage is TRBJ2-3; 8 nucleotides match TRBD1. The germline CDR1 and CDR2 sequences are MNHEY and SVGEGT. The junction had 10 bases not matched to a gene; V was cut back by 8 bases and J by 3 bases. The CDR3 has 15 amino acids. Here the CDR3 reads CASSARTGPTDTQYF. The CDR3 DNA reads TGTGCCAGCTCGGCCCGGACAGGGCCAACAGATACGCAGTATTTT.

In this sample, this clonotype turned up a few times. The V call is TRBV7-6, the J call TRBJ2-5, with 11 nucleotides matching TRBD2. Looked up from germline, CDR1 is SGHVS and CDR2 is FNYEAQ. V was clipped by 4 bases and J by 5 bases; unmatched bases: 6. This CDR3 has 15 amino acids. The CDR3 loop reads CASSWGTSGAETQYF. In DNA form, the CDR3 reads TGTGCCAGCAGCTGGGGGACTAGCGGTGCCGAGACCCAGTACTTC.

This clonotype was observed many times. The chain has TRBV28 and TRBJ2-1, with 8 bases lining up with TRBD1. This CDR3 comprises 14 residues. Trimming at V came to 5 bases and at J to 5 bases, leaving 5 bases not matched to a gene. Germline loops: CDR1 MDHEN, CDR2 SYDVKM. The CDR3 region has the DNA TGTGCCAGCAGTGAGGACAGGGTGGACAATGAGCAGTTCTTC. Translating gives CASSEDRVDNEQFF.

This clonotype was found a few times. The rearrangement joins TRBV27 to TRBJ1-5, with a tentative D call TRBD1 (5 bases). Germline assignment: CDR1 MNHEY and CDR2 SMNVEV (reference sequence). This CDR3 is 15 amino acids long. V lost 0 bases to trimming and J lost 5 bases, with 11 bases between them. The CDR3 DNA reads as TGTGCCAGCAGTTTATCGAGGGGCACGCATCAGCCCCAGCATTTT. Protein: CASSLSRGTHQPQHF.

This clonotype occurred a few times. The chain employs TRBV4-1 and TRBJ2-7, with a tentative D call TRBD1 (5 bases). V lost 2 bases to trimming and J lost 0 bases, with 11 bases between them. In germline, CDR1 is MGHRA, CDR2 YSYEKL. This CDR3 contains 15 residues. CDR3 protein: CASSQLKGSSYEQYF. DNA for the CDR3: TGCGCCAGCAGCCAACTCAAGGGGTCCTCCTACGAGCAGTACTTC.

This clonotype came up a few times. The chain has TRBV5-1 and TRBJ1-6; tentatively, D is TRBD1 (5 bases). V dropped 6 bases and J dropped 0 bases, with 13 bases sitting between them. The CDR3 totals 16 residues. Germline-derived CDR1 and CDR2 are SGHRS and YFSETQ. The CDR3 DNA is TGCGCCAGCACTACGACAGCGCCCTCCTATAATTCACCCCTCCACTTT. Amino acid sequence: CASTTTAPSYNSPLHF.

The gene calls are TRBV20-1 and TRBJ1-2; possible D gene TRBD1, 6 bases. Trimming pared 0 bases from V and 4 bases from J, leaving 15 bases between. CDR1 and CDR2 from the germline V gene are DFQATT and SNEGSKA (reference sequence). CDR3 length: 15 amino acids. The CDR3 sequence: CSARDPTGPVYGYTF. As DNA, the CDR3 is TGCAGTGCTAGAGATCCGACAGGACCCGTCTATGGCTACACCTTC.

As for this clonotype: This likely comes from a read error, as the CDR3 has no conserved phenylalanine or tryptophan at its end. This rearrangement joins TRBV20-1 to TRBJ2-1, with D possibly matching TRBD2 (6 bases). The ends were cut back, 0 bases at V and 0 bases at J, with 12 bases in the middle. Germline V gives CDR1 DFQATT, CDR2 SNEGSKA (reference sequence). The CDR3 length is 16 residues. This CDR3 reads CSARDSYGSSYNEQFL. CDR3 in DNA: TGCAGTGCTAGAGATAGTTACGGGAGCTCCTACAATGAGCAGTTCCTC.

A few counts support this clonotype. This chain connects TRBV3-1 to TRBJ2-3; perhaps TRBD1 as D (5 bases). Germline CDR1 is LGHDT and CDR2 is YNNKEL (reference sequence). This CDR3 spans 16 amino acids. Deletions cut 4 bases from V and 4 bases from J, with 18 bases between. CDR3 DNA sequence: TGTGCCAGCAGCCCTACAGGAGCCACTACTTCAGATACGCAGTATTTT. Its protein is CASSPTGATTSDTQYF.

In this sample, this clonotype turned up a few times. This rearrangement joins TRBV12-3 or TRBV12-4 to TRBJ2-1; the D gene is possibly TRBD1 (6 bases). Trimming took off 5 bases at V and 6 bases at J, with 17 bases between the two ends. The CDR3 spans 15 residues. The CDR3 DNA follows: TGTGCCAGCAGTCCCCCAGGGGTATATGGCAATGAGCAGTTCTTC. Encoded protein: CASSPPGVYGNEQFF.